This is a list of T cell receptor beta chains from one sample in a study of T-cell reconstitution after alpha-beta-depleted transplantation in children. TCRdb redid the calling of the PCR reads with MiXCR, one entry per CDR3 protein. Of around 580,000 distinct CDR3 sequences listed, more than 20% are singletons. This specimen was PBMCs, mostly from graft donor cells, taken 360 days after TCRalphabeta/CD19-depleted stem cell transplant. The receptors stem from a boy under two years old who had a stem cell transplant for acute myeloid leukemia, so the T cells may come from the graft donor. CDR3s include the opening cysteine and the closing phenylalanine or tryptophan. Fields, in order: clone size, V gene, J gene, D gene, CDR3 protein, CDR3 DNA. A D gene is named only where the DNA matches it firmly. Rows give clone size only sometimes, using once, few, many, or a class for an expanded clone.

abundance: few; v_gene: TRBV7-3; j_gene: TRBJ1-1; d_gene: TRBD1; CDR3aa: CASSTWTGRNVEAFF; CDR3nt: TGTGCCAGCAGCACCTGGACAGGGAGGAATGTTGAAGCTTTCTTT
abundance: -; v_gene: TRBV29-1; j_gene: TRBJ2-2; d_gene: TRBD2; CDR3aa: CSVRASGFTGELFF; CDR3nt: TGCAGCGTTAGGGCTAGCGGGTTCACCGGGGAGCTGTTTTTT
abundance: many; v_gene: TRBV15; j_gene: TRBJ2-3; d_gene: TRBD1; CDR3aa: CATSRTGFSTDTQYF; CDR3nt: TGTGCCACCAGCAGGACAGGGTTCAGCACAGATACGCAGTATTTT
abundance: many; v_gene: TRBV29-1; j_gene: TRBJ1-1; d_gene: TRBD1; CDR3aa: CSVQGAMNTEAFF; CDR3nt: TGCAGCGTACAGGGGGCGATGAACACTGAAGCTTTCTTT
abundance: -; v_gene: TRBV7-3; j_gene: TRBJ2-6; d_gene: -; CDR3aa: CASSLGQNGANVLTF; CDR3nt: TGTGCCAGCAGCTTAGGGCAGAATGGGGCCAACGTCCTGACTTTC
abundance: few; v_gene: TRBV7-2; j_gene: TRBJ1-2; d_gene: -; CDR3aa: CASSLAGRDYGYTF; CDR3nt: TGTGCCAGCAGCTTAGCTGGTAGGGACTATGGCTACACCTTC
abundance: -; v_gene: TRBV15; j_gene: TRBJ1-4; d_gene: -; CDR3aa: CATSRGGGLDEKLFF; CDR3nt: TGTGCCACCAGCAGAGGTGGGGGGCTTGATGAAAAACTGTTTTTT
abundance: many; v_gene: TRBV5-1; j_gene: TRBJ2-3; d_gene: -; CDR3aa: CASSLMDARRDGDTQYF; CDR3nt: TGCGCCAGCAGCTTAATGGACGCCCGGAGGGATGGGGATACGCAGTATTTT
abundance: -; v_gene: TRBV12-5; j_gene: TRBJ1-6; d_gene: -; CDR3aa: CASGLAGFGSPLHF; CDR3nt: TGTGCTAGTGGTTTGGCAGGGTTCGGTTCACCCCTCCACTTT
abundance: many; v_gene: TRBV20-1; j_gene: TRBJ2-3; d_gene: -; CDR3aa: CSAPTRLGDPTDTQYF; CDR3nt: TGCAGTGCTCCCACCAGGCTCGGGGACCCCACAGATACGCAGTATTTT